A selection of T cell receptor beta chains follows, all from one sample in a study of cytomegalovirus exposure and HLA in healthy donors. The data were produced by immunoSEQ multiplex PCR, yet TCRdb's version contains in-frame clones alone and is incomplete. The sample includes roughly 90,000 clones. The sequenced material came from PBMCs. The receptors here all came from a man over 45 in good health and CMV-seropositive. Both conserved end residues are part of each CDR3. The D gene is left open where the match is weak.

V gene: TRBV4-2
J gene: TRBJ2-3
D gene: TRBD2
CDR3 protein: CASSQALAGPSTDTQYF
CDR3 DNA: TGTGCCAGCAGCCAAGCTCTAGCGGGCCCGAGCACAGATACGCAGTATTTT

V gene: TRBV6-5
J gene: TRBJ1-2
D gene: TRBD1
CDR3 protein: CASSYSEGAAYGYTF
CDR3 DNA: TGTGCCAGCAGTTACTCGGAGGGGGCTGCCTATGGCTACACCTTC

V gene: TRBV4-3
J gene: TRBJ2-3
D gene: TRBD2
CDR3 protein: CASSQTSGTPTDTQYF
CDR3 DNA: TGCGCCAGCAGCCAGACTAGCGGGACCCCCACAGATACGCAGTATTTT

V gene: TRBV4-3
J gene: TRBJ2-1
D gene: .
CDR3 protein: CASSQDPQGSSYNEQFF
CDR3 DNA: TGCGCCAGCAGCCAAGATCCCCAGGGGAGCTCCTACAATGAGCAGTTCTTC

V gene: TRBV18
J gene: TRBJ2-5
D gene: TRBD2
CDR3 protein: CASSPGLAGILQETQYF
CDR3 DNA: TGTGCCAGCTCACCAGGACTAGCGGGGATCCTCCAAGAGACCCAGTACTTC

V gene: TRBV11-3
J gene: TRBJ2-2
D gene: .
CDR3 protein: CASRLSRAAGGELFF
CDR3 DNA: TGTGCCAGCCGCCTCTCGAGGGCAGCAGGCGGGGAGCTGTTTTTT

V gene: TRBV19
J gene: TRBJ1-1
D gene: TRBD1
CDR3 protein: CASSTQGQGMGTEAFF
CDR3 DNA: TGTGCCAGTAGTACCCAAGGACAGGGGATGGGCACTGAAGCTTTCTTT

V gene: TRBV6-6
J gene: TRBJ1-1
D gene: TRBD1
CDR3 protein: CASSPGQGANTEAFF
CDR3 DNA: TGTGCCAGCAGTCCGGGACAGGGCGCGAACACTGAAGCTTTCTTT

V gene: TRBV5-6
J gene: TRBJ2-1
D gene: TRBD2
CDR3 protein: CASAQEPGLAGVWFF
CDR3 DNA: TGTGCCAGCGCCCAAGAACCGGGACTAGCGGGAGTATGGTTCTTC

V gene: TRBV19
J gene: TRBJ1-5
D gene: .
CDR3 protein: CASKPLKVAERDQPQHF
CDR3 DNA: TGTGCCAGTAAACCCTTAAAGGTTGCAGAGCGAGATCAGCCCCAGCATTTT

V gene: TRBV19
J gene: TRBJ2-1
D gene: .
CDR3 protein: CASSIDLSSYNEQFF
CDR3 DNA: TGTGCCAGTAGTATCGACTTGAGCTCCTACAATGAGCAGTTCTTC

V gene: TRBV9
J gene: TRBJ1-1
D gene: .
CDR3 protein: CASSVELNTEAFF
CDR3 DNA: TGTGCCAGCAGCGTCGAGCTGAACACTGAAGCTTTCTTT

V gene: TRBV7-3
J gene: TRBJ1-4
D gene: TRBD1
CDR3 protein: CASSAGTGSEKLFF
CDR3 DNA: TGTGCCAGCAGCGCTGGGACAGGCAGTGAAAAACTGTTTTTT

V gene: TRBV19
J gene: TRBJ1-1
D gene: .
CDR3 protein: CASRDTWNTEAFF
CDR3 DNA: TGTGCCAGTAGGGACACCTGGAACACTGAAGCTTTCTTT

V gene: TRBV5-8
J gene: TRBJ1-1
D gene: .
CDR3 protein: CASSYPGVNTEAFF
CDR3 DNA: TGTGCCAGCAGCTACCCGGGAGTGAACACTGAAGCTTTCTTT

V gene: TRBV30
J gene: TRBJ2-5
D gene: TRBD2
CDR3 protein: CAWSKLAGKETQYF
CDR3 DNA: TGTGCCTGGAGCAAACTAGCGGGTAAAGAGACCCAGTACTTC

V gene: TRBV2
J gene: TRBJ2-7
D gene: .
CDR3 protein: CASSLRDFREQYF
CDR3 DNA: TGTGCCAGCAGCCTCCGGGACTTTAGGGAGCAGTACTTC

V gene: TRBV29-1
J gene: TRBJ2-1
D gene: TRBD2
CDR3 protein: CSVEGASGSYGEQFF
CDR3 DNA: TGCAGCGTTGAAGGCGCTAGCGGGAGCTATGGTGAGCAGTTCTTC

V gene: TRBV7-9
J gene: TRBJ1-2
D gene: TRBD1
CDR3 protein: CASSLGQTYGYTF
CDR3 DNA: TGTGCCAGCAGCTTGGGACAGACCTATGGCTACACCTTC

V gene: TRBV4-3
J gene: TRBJ2-1
D gene: TRBD2
CDR3 protein: CASSHRSVGLAGLSSYNEQFF
CDR3 DNA: TGCGCCAGCAGCCACCGTTCCGTCGGACTAGCGGGTTTGAGCTCCTACAATGAGCAGTTCTTC

V gene: TRBV7-2
J gene: TRBJ2-7
D gene: .
CDR3 protein: CASSSPRFYSSYEQYF
CDR3 DNA: TGTGCCAGCAGCTCGCCTCGGTTTTATAGCTCCTACGAGCAGTACTTC

V gene: TRBV30
J gene: TRBJ2-7
D gene: .
CDR3 protein: CAWSFSPLQRGEQYF
CDR3 DNA: TGTGCCTGGAGCTTTTCGCCCCTACAAAGGGGCGAGCAGTACTTC

V gene: TRBV5-1
J gene: TRBJ2-1
D gene: .
CDR3 protein: CASTLSLGETEQFF
CDR3 DNA: TGCGCCAGCACCCTGTCGTTGGGAGAGACTGAGCAGTTCTTC

V gene: TRBV19
J gene: TRBJ2-6
D gene: .
CDR3 protein: CASSIGNTNSGANVLTF
CDR3 DNA: TGTGCCAGTAGTATCGGTAATACGAATTCTGGGGCCAACGTCCTGACTTTC

V gene: TRBV18
J gene: TRBJ2-7
D gene: TRBD2
CDR3 protein: CASSPTSGRNYDYEQYF
CDR3 DNA: TGTGCCAGCTCACCGACTAGCGGGAGGAATTATGACTACGAGCAGTACTTC